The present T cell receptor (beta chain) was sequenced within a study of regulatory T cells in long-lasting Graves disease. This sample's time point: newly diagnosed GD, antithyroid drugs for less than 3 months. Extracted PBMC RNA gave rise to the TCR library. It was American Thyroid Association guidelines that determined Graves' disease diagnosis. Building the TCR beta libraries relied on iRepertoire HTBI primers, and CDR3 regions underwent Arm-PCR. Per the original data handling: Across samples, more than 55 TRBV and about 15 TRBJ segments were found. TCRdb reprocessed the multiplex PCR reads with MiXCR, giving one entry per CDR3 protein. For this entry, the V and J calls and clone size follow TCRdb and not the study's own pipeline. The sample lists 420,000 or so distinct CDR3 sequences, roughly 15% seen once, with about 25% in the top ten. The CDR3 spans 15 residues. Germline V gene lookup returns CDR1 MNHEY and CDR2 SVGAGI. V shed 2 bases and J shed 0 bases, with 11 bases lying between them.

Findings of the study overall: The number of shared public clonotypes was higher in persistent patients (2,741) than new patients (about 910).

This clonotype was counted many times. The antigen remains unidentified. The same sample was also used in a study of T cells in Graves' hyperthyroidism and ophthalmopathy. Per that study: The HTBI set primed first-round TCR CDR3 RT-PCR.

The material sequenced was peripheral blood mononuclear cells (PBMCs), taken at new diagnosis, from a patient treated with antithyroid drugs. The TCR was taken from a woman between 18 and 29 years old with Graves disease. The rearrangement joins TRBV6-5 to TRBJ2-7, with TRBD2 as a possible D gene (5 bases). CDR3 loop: CASSYGSDYSYEQYF. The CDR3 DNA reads TGTGCCAGCAGTTACGGGAGCGATTACTCCTACGAGCAGTACTTC.